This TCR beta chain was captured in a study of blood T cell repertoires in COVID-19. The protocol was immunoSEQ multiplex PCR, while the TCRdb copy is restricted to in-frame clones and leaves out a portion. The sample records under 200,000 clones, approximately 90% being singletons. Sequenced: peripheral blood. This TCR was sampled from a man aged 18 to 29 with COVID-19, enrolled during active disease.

CDR3: CASSPTQGVTDTQYF. The DNA of the CDR3 is TGTGCCAGCAGTCCAACACAGGGGGTCACAGATACGCAGTATTTT. V gene TRBV28 combines with J gene TRBJ2-3, with 8 nucleotides matching TRBD1. V lost 5 bases and J lost 2; bases outside the gene matches: 6. The CDR3 consists of 15 residues. Germline V gene lookup returns CDR1 MDHEN and CDR2 SYDVKM. The entire variable domain, with the rest obtained from reference TRBV28 and TRBJ2-3, is as follows: DVKVTQSSRYLVKRTGEKVFLECVQDMDHENMFWYRQDPGLGLRLIYFSYDVKMKEKGDIPEGYSVSREKKERFSLILESASTNQTSMYLCASSPTQGVTDTQYFGPGTRLTVL.